The 10 T cell receptor beta chains below all came from one sample that was sequenced in a study of cytomegalovirus exposure and HLA in healthy donors. The study ran its PCR with 60 Vbeta and 13 Jbeta primers. TCRdb keeps only in-frame clones here, not all; method: immunoSEQ multiplex PCR. In the table there are roughly 100,000 clones, 74% of which are singletons. The specimen was PBMCs. These receptors were obtained from a man between 45 and 60 years old in good health and CMV-seropositive.

This rearrangement joins TRBV9 to TRBJ1-1; D not resolved. The germline V and J ends were trimmed by 2 bases and 2 bases, with 7 bases remaining between them. This CDR3 is 13 amino acids long. Germline V CDR1 and CDR2: SGDLS, YYNGEE. CDR3 bases: TGTGCCAGCAGCGTTCCCGTAAACACTGAAGCTTTCTTT. Translation: CASSVPVNTEAFF.

The V gene is TRBV14, the J gene TRBJ2-2; D might be TRBD1 (5 bases). Looked up from germline, CDR1 is SGHDN and CDR2 is FVKESK. This CDR3 contains 13 residues. V lost 1 base to trimming and J lost 5 bases, with 5 bases between them. The CDR3 sequence is CASSQAGTGELFF. In nucleotides, the CDR3 is TGTGCCAGCAGCCAAGCAGGGACCGGGGAGCTGTTTTTT.

This clone was observed a few times. This rearrangement joins TRBV7-3 to TRBJ1-4, with D uncertain. From germline, CDR1 is SGHTA and CDR2 FQGTGA. V shed 5 bases and J shed 0 bases, with 16 bases lying between them. This CDR3 spans 17 amino acids. The CDR3 DNA reads as TGTGCCAGCAGCGCCACCCCGATGCGGGCAACTAATGAAAAACTGTTTTTT. Its protein is CASSATPMRATNEKLFF. Using reference TRBV7-3 and TRBJ1-4 for the parts outside the CDR3, the full variable domain is GAGVSQTPSNKVTEKGKYVELRCDPISGHTALYWYRQSLGQGPEFLIYFQGTGAADDSGLPNDRFFAVRPEGSVSTLKIQRTERGDSAVYLCASSATPMRATNEKLFFGSGTQLSVL.

A note on this clone: Other DNA sequences of this sample code for an identical CDR3. The CDR3 bases are TGTGCCAGCCGGGGGTCTAACTATGGCTACACCTTC. This encodes CASRGSNYGYTF. The rearrangement joins TRBV2 to TRBJ1-2, with a possible D match to TRBD1 (5 bases). Germline loops: CDR1 SNHLY, CDR2 FYNNEI. This CDR3 is built from 12 residues. V dropped 8 bases and J dropped 0 bases, with 7 bases sitting between them.

The count of this clone is one. This rearrangement joins TRBV15 to TRBJ1-5; D call uncertain. CDR1 LNHNV and CDR2 YYDKDF come from the germline V gene (reference sequence). This CDR3 has 15 amino acids. Trimming shortened V by 5 bases and J by 0 bases, and 11 bases separated the two germline ends. The CDR3 nucleotides are TGTGCCACCAGCGGTACGGGATATAGCAATCAGCCCCAGCATTTT. It encodes CATSGTGYSNQPQHF.

This chain joins TRBV2 and TRBJ1-2; D may be TRBD1 (5 bases). V lost 5 bases to trimming and J lost 0 bases, with 10 bases between them. Per germline, CDR1 SNHLY and CDR2 FYNNEI. This CDR3 region has 14 residues. CDR3 nucleotide sequence: TGTGCCAGCAGTAAGGACATAGCTAACTATGGCTACACCTTC. Its protein product is CASSKDIANYGYTF.

The chain has TRBV7-6 and TRBJ2-7; D is unresolved. This CDR3 contains 13 residues. V lost 1 base and J 4 bases, leaving 8 bases between the germline ends. The germline CDR1 and CDR2 sequences are SGHVS and FNYEAQ. CDR3 nucleotide sequence: TGTGCCAGCAGCTTAGGAGGCATTTACGAGCAGTACTTC. Residues: CASSLGGIYEQYF. The entire variable domain, with the rest obtained from reference TRBV7-6 and TRBJ2-7, is as follows: GAGVSQSPRYKVTKRGQDVALRCDPISGHVSLYWYRQALGQGPEFLTYFNYEAQQDKSGLPNDRFSAERPEGSISTLTIQRTEQRDSAMYRCASSLGGIYEQYFGPGTRLTVT.

In its sample, this clone was seen once. The CDR3 loop is CASAEQGTSYGYTF. As DNA, the CDR3 is TGTGCCAGCGCCGAACAGGGGACCTCCTATGGCTACACCTTC. The chain recombines TRBV28 with TRBJ1-2, with 7 nucleotides matching TRBD1. Germline V gene lookup returns CDR1 MDHEN and CDR2 SYDVKM. The V segment lost 8 bases and the J segment 4 bases; nucleotides outside the gene matches: 10. There are 14 residues in the CDR3.

The chain is built from TRBV6-5 and TRBJ2-5; TRBD1 matches 9 bases. The J call is in doubt because the DNA end fits TRBJ2-7 better. From germline, CDR1 is MNHEY and CDR2 SVGAGI. This CDR3 comprises 16 residues. The DNA for the CDR3 is TGTGCCAGCAGTTACTCGAGGACAGGGGCTTCCTACGAGCAGTACTTC. This gives the protein CASSYSRTGASYEQYF.

This clone came up a few times. The chain uses TRBV2 and TRBJ2-3; D not resolved. This CDR3 comprises 15 residues. V lost 3 bases to trimming and J lost 0 bases, with 10 bases between them. CDR1 and CDR2 (germline): SNHLY, FYNNEI. The CDR3 nucleotides are TGTGCCAGCAGTGAGAATCCAGTTAGCACAGATACGCAGTATTTT. Amino acids: CASSENPVSTDTQYF.